This T cell receptor beta chain was captured by sequencing in a study of T cells expressing NK-cell markers (dated by TCRdb to about 2020). With respect to the entire study: In sorted CD3+CD56+NKG2C+, CD3+CD56+NKG2C- and CD3+CD56-NKG2C+ T-cell subsets from 7 or 8 donors, TCR beta-chain repertoires were profiled. All eight donors whose samples were sequenced were randomly selected healthy volunteers, three of them men and five women. Illumina HiSeq 2000/2500, MiSeq or NextSeq was used to sequence libraries as 2 x 150 bp reads. Among the eight sequenced donors, only one was HCMV-seronegative, while the other seven were HCMV-seropositive.

With respect to this clonotype: This clone's antigen is unknown.

Sequencing instrument: Illumina HiSeq 2000. The TCR beta cDNA libraries were made using 5'RACE template switching, a step that added both a universal primer site and unique molecular identifiers. cDNA synthesis was primed from the TCR beta constant segment, followed by two successive PCR amplification steps. From the authors' description of their analysis: Reads were demultiplexed and grouped by UMI with MIGEC, and clonotypes were assembled and quantified with MiTCR. To exclude erroneous sequences, only TCR cDNA sequences supported by at least two reads were retained. The tcR package was used for downstream repertoire analysis, with clonotypes matched between fractions based on CDR3 nucleotide sequence plus V segment. VDJmatch was used to annotate antigen specificity against VDJdb, with one amino acid substitution in CDR3 permitted. After the reads were reprocessed by TCRdb, one entry was made per CDR3 protein sequence, with no DNA. The V and J calls shown here were made by TCRdb, not taken from the authors' results. This sample's table lists about 260,000 distinct CDR3 sequences. The ten largest clones capture 0.39% of the sample.

HCMV serostatus was determined by detecting HCMV-specific IgG in serum with a commercial ELISA kit. Ficoll density gradient centrifugation was used to isolate peripheral blood mononuclear cells from blood. The germline V gene sets CDR1 to SGHRS and CDR2 to YFSETQ. There are 14 amino acids in the CDR3, from cysteine to phenylalanine inclusive. No DNA sequence was recorded. What the study reported, not specific to this receptor: Whether the expanded NKG2C-expressing T cell clones were specific for HCMV antigens was left unclear. Those dominant clonotypes were again the most abundant among CD3+CD56-NKG2C+ cells in a few donors, at about 25-60.1%. In six donors, the dominant CD3+CD56+NKG2C+ clonotypes were found to rank among the top 10 CD8+ clonotypes and to make up about 1.0-7.5% of CD8+ T cells.

The receptor's source is a man younger than 35 in good health. Donor details come from another sample of the same person, matched by shared clones. The chain was built from TRBV5-1 and TRBJ1-4. The specimen sequenced was blood T cells: a sorted CD56 or NKG2C T cell subset, CD4+ or CD8+ T cells, or bulk PBMC T cells (not recorded which). CDR3 loop: CASSSERQYEKLFF.